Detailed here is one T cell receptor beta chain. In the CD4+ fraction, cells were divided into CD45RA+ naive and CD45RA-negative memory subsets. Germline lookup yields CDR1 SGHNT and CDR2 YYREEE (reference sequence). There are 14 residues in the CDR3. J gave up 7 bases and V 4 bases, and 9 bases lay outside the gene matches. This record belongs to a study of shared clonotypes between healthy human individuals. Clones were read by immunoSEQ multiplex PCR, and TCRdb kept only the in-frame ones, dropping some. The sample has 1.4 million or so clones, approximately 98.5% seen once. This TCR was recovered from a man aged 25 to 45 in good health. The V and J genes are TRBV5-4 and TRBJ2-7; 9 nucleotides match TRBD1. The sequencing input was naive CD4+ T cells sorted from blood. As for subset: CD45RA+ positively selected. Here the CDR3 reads CASSPRDRVREQYF. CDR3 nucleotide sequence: TGTGCCAGCAGCCCACGGGACAGGGTGCGGGAGCAGTACTTC.